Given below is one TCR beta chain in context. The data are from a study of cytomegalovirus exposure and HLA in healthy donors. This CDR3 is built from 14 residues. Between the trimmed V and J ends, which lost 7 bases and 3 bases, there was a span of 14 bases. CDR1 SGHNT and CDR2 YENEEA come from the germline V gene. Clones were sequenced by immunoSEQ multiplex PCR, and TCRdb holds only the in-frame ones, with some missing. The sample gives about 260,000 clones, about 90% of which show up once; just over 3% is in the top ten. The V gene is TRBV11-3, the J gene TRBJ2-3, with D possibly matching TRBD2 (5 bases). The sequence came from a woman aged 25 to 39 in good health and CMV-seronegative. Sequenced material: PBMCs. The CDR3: CASNTHEGTDTQYF. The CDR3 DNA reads TGTGCCAGCAACACCCATGAGGGAACAGATACGCAGTATTTT.